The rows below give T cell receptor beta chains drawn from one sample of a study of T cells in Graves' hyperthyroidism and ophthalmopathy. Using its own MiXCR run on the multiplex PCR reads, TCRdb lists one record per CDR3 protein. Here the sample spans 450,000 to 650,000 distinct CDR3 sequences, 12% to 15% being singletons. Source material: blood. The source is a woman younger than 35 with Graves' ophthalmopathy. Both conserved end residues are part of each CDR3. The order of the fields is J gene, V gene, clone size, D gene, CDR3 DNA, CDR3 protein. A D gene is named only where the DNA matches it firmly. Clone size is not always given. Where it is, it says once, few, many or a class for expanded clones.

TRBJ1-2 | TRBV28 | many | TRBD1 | TGTGCCAGCAGTTTACCGGACAGGTCCTACACCTTC | CASSLPDRSYTF
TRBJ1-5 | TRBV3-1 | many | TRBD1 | TGTGCCAGCAGCCCGGACAGGTCGGGCAAGTATCAGCCCCAGCATTTT | CASSPDRSGKYQPQHF
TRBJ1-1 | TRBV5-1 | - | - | TGCGCCAGCAGCTTGGCTGGATCCACTAAAGCTTTCTTT | CASSLAGSTKAFF
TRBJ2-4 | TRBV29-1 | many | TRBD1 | TGCAGCGTCGAACAGGGGTTCAAAAACATTCAGTACTTC | CSVEQGFKNIQYF
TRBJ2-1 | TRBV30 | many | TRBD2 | TGTGCCTGGAGGCTAGCGGGAGGGGACCACAATGAGCAGTTCTTC | CAWRLAGGDHNEQFF
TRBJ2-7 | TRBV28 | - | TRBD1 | TGTGCCAGCAGCTTAGGCACTTACTCCGGACAGGGGCCCGAGCAGTACTTC | CASSLGTYSGQGPEQYF
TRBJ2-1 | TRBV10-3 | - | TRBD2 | TGTGCCATCAGCCAGGACGGGACTAGCGGAGGGGATGAGCAGTTCTTC | CAISQDGTSGGDEQFF
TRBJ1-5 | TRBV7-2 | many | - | TGTGCCAGCAGCTTAGAGGACTATAGCAATCAGCCCCAGCATTTT | CASSLEDYSNQPQHF
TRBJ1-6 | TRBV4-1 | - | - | TGCGCCAGCAGCCAAGCCAGGGTTGGCTATAATTCACCCCTCCACTTT | CASSQARVGYNSPLHF
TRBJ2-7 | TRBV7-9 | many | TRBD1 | TGTGCCAGCAGCCGAAGGACAGGGGAAATCTACGAGCAGTACTTC | CASSRRTGEIYEQYF
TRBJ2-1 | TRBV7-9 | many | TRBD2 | TGTGCCAGCAGCCTCAGCGGGAGGGCCAGGGATGAGCAGTTCTTC | CASSLSGRARDEQFF